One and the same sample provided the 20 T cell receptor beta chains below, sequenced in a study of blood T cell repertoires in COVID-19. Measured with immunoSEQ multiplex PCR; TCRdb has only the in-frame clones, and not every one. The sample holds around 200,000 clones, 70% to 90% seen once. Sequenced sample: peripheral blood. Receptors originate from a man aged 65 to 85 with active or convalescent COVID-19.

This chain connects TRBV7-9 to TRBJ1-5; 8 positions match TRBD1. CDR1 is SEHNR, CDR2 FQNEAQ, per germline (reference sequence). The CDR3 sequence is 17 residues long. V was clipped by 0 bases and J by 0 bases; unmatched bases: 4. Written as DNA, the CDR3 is TGTGCCAGCAGCTTAGCCGGGACAGGCTATAGCAATCAGCCCCAGCATTTT. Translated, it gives CASSLAGTGYSNQPQHF.

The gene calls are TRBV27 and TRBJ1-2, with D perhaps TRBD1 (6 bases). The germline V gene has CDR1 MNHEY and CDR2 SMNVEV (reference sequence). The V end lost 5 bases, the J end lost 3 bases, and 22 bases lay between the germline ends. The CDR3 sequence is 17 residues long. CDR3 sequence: CASSGGAFREPYYGYTF. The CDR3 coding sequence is TGTGCCAGCAGTGGGGGGGCCTTCCGGGAACCTTACTATGGCTACACCTTC.

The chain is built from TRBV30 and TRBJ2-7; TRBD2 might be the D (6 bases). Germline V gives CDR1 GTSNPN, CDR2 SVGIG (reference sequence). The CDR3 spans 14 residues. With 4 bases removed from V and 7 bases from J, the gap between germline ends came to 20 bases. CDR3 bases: TGTGCCTGGACTGCCGGGACTTTCGTTGGGGAGCAGTACTTC. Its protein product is CAWTAGTFVGEQYF. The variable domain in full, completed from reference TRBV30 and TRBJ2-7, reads SQTIHQWPATLVQPVGSPLSLECTVEGTSNPNLYWYRQAAGRGLQLLFYSVGIGQISSEVPQNLSASRPQDRQFILSSKKLLLSDSGFYLCAWTAGTFVGEQYFGPGTRLTVT.

The CDR3, as DNA: TGTGCCAGTAGTCTGGGACAGTATGGCTACACCTTC. Residues: CASSLGQYGYTF. The chain carries TRBV19 and TRBJ1-2; TRBD1 agrees at 7 bases. Germline V gene lookup returns CDR1 LNHDA and CDR2 SQIVND (reference sequence). With V trimmed by 5 bases and J by 5 bases, 2 bases remained unmatched. The CDR3 covers 12 residues. The whole variable domain, filled in from reference TRBV19 and TRBJ1-2, reads DGGITQSPKYLFRKEGQNVTLSCEQNLNHDAMYWYRQDPGQGLRLIYYSQIVNDFQKGDIAEGYSVSREKKESFPLTVTSAQKNPTAFYLCASSLGQYGYTFGSGTRLTVV.

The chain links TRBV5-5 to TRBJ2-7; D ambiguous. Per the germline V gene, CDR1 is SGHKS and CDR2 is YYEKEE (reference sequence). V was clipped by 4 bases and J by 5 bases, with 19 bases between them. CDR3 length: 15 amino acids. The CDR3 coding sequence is TGTGCCAGCAGCCCCGCTTTGTCAACGCGCAACGAGCAGTACTTC. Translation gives CASSPALSTRNEQYF.

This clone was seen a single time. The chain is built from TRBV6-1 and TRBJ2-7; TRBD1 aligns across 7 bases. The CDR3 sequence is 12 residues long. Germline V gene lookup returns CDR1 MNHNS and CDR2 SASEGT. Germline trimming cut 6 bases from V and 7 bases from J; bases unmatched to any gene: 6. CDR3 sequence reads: CASSRTGGEQYF. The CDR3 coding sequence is TGTGCCAGCAGCCGGACAGGAGGTGAGCAGTACTTC.

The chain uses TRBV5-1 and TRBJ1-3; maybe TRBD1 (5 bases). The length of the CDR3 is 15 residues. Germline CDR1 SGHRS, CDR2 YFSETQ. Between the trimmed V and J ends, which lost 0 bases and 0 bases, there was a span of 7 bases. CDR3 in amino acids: CASSLGRGSGNTIYF. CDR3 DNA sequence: TGCGCCAGCAGCTTGGGTAGGGGCTCTGGAAACACCATATATTTT.

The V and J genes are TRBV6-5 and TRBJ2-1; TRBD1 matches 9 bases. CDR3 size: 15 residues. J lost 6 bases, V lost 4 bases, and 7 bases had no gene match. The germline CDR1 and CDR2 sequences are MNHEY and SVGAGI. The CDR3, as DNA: TGTGCCAGCAGTTCTCGGACAGGGGCGGTCAATGAGCAGTTCTTC. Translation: CASSSRTGAVNEQFF.

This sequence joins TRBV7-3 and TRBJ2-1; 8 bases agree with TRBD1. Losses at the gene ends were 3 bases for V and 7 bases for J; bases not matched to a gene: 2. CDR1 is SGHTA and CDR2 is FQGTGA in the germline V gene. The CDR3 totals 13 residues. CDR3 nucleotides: TGTGCCAGCAGCTTCCAGGGGGCGAATGAGCAGTTCTTC. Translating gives CASSFQGANEQFF.

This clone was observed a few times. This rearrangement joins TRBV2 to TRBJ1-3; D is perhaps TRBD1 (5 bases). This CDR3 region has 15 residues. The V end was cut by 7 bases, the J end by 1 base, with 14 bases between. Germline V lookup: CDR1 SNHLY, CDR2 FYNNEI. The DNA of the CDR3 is TGTGCCAGCACCCGGCAGGGACTGTCTGGAAACACCATATATTTT. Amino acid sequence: CASTRQGLSGNTIYF.

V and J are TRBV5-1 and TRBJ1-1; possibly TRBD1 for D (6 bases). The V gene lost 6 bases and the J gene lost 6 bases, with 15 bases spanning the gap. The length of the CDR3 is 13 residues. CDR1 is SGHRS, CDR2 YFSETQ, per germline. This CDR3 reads CASTGQLRAEAFF. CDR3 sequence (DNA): TGCGCCAGCACGGGACAACTTCGGGCTGAAGCTTTCTTT.

The CDR3 sequence is CASSPQGLYEQYF. In DNA, the CDR3 is TGTGCCAGTAGTCCACAGGGGCTCTACGAGCAGTACTTC. V usage is TRBV19 and J usage is TRBJ2-7; 7 bases map to TRBD1. The V and J ends lost 5 bases and 3 bases, in that order; junction bases with no gene match: 4. From germline, CDR1 is LNHDA and CDR2 SQIVND (reference sequence). This CDR3 is 13 amino acids long. Supplemented by reference TRBV19 and TRBJ2-7, the full variable domain reads DGGITQSPKYLFRKEGQNVTLSCEQNLNHDAMYWYRQDPGQGLRLIYYSQIVNDFQKGDIAEGYSVSREKKESFPLTVTSAQKNPTAFYLCASSPQGLYEQYFGPGTRLTVT.

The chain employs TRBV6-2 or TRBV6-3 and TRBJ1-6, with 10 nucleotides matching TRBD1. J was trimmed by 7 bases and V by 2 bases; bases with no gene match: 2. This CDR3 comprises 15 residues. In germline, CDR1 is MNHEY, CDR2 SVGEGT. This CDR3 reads CASSYPGQGNSPLHF. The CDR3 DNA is TGTGCCAGCAGTTACCCGGGACAGGGGAATTCACCCCTCCACTTT.

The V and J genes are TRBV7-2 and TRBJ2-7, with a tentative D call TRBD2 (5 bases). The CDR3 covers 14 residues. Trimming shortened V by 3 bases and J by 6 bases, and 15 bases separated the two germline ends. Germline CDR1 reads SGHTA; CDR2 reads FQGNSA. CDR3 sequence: CASSFLSPGVEQYF. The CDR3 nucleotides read TGTGCCAGCAGCTTCCTAAGTCCCGGGGTCGAGCAGTACTTC.

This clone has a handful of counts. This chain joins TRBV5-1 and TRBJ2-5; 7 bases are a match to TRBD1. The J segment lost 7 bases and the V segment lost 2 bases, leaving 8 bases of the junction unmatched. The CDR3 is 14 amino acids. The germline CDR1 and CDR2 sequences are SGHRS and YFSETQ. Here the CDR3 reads CASSFQGVEGTQYF. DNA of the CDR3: TGCGCCAGCAGCTTCCAGGGGGTGGAAGGGACCCAGTACTTC.

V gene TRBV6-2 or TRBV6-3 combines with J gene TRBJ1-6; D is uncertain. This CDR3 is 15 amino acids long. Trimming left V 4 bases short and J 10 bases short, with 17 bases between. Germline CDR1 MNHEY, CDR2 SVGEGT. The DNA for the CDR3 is TGTGCCAGCAGTTCGGAGTTAATGATTAACTCACCCCTCCACTTT. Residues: CASSSELMINSPLHF.

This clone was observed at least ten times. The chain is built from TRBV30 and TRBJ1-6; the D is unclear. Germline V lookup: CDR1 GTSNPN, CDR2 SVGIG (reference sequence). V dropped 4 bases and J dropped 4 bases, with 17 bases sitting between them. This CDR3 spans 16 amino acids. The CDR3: CAWNRPGRAYNSPLHF. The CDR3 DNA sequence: TGTGCCTGGAATCGCCCGGGGAGGGCTTATAATTCACCCCTCCACTTT. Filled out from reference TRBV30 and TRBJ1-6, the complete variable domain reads SQTIHQWPATLVQPVGSPLSLECTVEGTSNPNLYWYRQAAGRGLQLLFYSVGIGQISSEVPQNLSASRPQDRQFILSSKKLLLSDSGFYLCAWNRPGRAYNSPLHFGNGTRLTVT.

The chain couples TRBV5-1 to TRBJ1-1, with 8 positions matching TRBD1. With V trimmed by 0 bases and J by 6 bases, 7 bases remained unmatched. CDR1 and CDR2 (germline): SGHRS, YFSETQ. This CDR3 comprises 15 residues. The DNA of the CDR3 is TGCGCCAGCAGCTTGGGACCACAGGGGGACCCTGAAGCTTTCTTT. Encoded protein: CASSLGPQGDPEAFF.

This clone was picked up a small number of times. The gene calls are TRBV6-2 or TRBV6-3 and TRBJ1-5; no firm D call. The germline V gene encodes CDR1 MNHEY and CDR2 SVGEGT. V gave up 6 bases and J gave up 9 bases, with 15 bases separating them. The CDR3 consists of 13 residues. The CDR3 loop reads CASSTDSVRPQHF. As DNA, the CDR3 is TGTGCCAGCAGCACCGATTCTGTGCGGCCCCAGCATTTT.

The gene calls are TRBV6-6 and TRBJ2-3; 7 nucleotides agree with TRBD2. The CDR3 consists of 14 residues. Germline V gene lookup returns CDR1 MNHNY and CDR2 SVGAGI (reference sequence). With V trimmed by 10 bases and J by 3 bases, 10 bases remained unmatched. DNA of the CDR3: TGTGCCATCACTTTAGCGGGTCAAACAGATACGCAGTATTTT. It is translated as CAITLAGQTDTQYF.